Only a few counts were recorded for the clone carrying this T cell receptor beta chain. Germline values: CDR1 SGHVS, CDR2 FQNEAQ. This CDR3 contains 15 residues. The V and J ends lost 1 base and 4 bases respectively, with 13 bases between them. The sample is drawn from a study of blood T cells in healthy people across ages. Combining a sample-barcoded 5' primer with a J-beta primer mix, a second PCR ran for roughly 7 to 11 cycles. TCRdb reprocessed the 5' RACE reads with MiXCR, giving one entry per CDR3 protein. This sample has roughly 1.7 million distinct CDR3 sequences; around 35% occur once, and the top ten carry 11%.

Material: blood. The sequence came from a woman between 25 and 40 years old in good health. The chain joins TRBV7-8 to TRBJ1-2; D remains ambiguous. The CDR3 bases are TGTGCCAGCAGCTTAGATCTGCGGTCGGGCTATGGCTACACCTTC. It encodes CASSLDLRSGYGYTF.